The following is a TCR beta chain sequence with its context. The sample comes from a study of control samples from healthy donors and cancer patients. Sequencing used immunoSEQ multiplex PCR; TCRdb keeps in-frame clones, though not all of them. The table lists under 90,000 clones, around 94% of them singletons. Germline lookup yields CDR1 MDHEN and CDR2 SYDVKM. The CDR3 totals 14 residues. The V gene end was trimmed by 6 bases and the J gene end by 1 base; junction bases not matched to a gene: 4. Material: blood. The receptor was derived from a woman aged 55 to 70 in good health. V and J are TRBV28 and TRBJ1-1; 8 nucleotides match TRBD1. In DNA form, the CDR3 reads TGTGCCAGCAGCCCCGGGACAGGGAACACTGAAGCTTTCTTT. It codes for CASSPGTGNTEAFF.